One TCR beta chain is described in this entry. No antigen is known for it. The authors isolated at least 6 million PBMCs per sample. Alongside a J-beta primer mix, a sample-barcoded 5' primer served in a second PCR lasting about 7 to 11 cycles. TCRdb ran MiXCR on the 5' RACE reads and lists one entry per CDR3 protein. Found here are a few hundred thousand distinct CDR3 sequences, 27% of them singletons; the top ten hold 18%. This record belongs to a study of blood T cells in healthy people across ages. Trimming took 4 bases from V and 3 from J, leaving 10 bases between them. CDR1 is KGHSH, CDR2 LQKENI, per germline. This CDR3 is 14 amino acids long. Whole-study findings and limits: Measured against age, TCR beta diversity per million T cells decreased in a roughly linear manner. Long-lived donors had more naive CD4+ cells and higher diversity than aged donors.

The chain couples TRBV18 to TRBJ1-5; possible D gene TRBD1, 6 bases. The receptor was derived from a woman in her seventies in good health. Sequences were obtained from blood. The CDR3 nucleotides read TGTGCCAGCTCACTAGACAGGTTCAATCAGCCCCAGCATTTT. Protein: CASSLDRFNQPQHF.